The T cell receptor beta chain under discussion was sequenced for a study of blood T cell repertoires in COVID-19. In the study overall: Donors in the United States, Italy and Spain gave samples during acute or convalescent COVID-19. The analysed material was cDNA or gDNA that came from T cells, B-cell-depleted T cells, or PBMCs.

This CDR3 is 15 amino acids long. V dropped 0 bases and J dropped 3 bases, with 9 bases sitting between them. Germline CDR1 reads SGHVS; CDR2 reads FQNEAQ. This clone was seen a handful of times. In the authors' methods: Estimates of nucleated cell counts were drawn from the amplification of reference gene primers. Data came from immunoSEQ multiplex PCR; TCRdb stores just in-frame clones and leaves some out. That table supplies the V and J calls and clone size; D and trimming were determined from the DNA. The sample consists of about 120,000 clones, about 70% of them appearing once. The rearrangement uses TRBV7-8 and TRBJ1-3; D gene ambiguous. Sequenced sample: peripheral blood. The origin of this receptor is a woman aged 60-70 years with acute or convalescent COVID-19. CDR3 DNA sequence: TGTGCCAGCAGCTTAGCTATTGGGAGTGGAAACACCATATATTTT. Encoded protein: CASSLAIGSGNTIYF. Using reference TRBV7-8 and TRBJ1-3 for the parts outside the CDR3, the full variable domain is GAGVSQSPRYKVAKRGQDVALRCDPISGHVSLFWYQQALGQGPEFLTYFQNEAQLDKSGLPSDRFFAERPEGSVSTLKIQRTQQEDSAVYLCASSLAIGSGNTIYFGEGSWLTVV.